The 16 T cell receptor beta chains reported below all come from one sample, sequenced in a study of chemoradiotherapy in HPV16-positive cancers. Using immunoSEQ multiplex PCR, the repertoire was profiled, and TCRdb retains in-frame clones only, with some absent. The sample lists roughly 19,000 clones, 80% to 90% occurring once. This sample comprised blood, obtained from a patient who underwent chemoradiotherapy. These receptors came from a human donor with HPV-associated anogenital cancer.

The rearrangement joins TRBV5-1 to TRBJ1-5; D uncertain. V lost 4 bases and J 5 bases, leaving 10 bases between the germline ends. Germline V gene sequence: CDR1 SGHRS, CDR2 YFSETQ. This CDR3 is built from 13 residues. CDR3 DNA sequence: TGCGCCAGCAGCGTCCTGGTTGATCAGCCCCAGCATTTT. Amino acids: CASSVLVDQPQHF. Looking up the rest from reference TRBV5-1 and TRBJ1-5 gives the full variable domain: KAGVTQTPRYLIKTRGQQVTLSCSPISGHRSVSWYQQTPGQGLQFLFEYFSETQRNKGNFPGRFSGRQFSNSRSEMNVSTLELGDSALYLCASSVLVDQPQHFGDGTRLSIL.

The V call is TRBV2, the J call TRBJ1-4; 7 nucleotides line up with TRBD1. V gave up 4 bases and J gave up 7 bases; unmatched junction bases: 3. CDR3 size: 13 residues. Germline values: CDR1 SNHLY, CDR2 FYNNEI. Here the CDR3 reads CASSGQGVEKLFF. In DNA, the CDR3 is TGTGCCAGCAGTGGACAGGGAGTTGAAAAACTGTTTTTT.

The genes are TRBV4-3 and TRBJ1-1, with D possibly being TRBD1 (6 bases). Germline V gene lookup returns CDR1 LGHNA and CDR2 YSLEER. The CDR3 is 15 amino acids. Trimming shortened V by 1 base and J by 1 base, and 10 bases separated the two germline ends. CDR3 nucleotides: TGCGCCAGCAGCCAAGCCCTGACAGGGAACACTGAAGCTTTCTTT. Its translation: CASSQALTGNTEAFF.

V and J are TRBV28 and TRBJ2-7, with 9 bases matching TRBD1. Germline CDR1 and CDR2: MDHEN and SYDVKM. The CDR3 has 16 amino acids. J gave up 5 bases and V 2 bases, and 10 bases lay outside the gene matches. CDR3 sequence (DNA): TGTGCCAGCAGTTTAAATGTCGGACAGGGGATCCACGAGCAGTACTTC. It encodes CASSLNVGQGIHEQYF.

The gene calls are TRBV10-1 and TRBJ2-3, with D maybe TRBD2 (6 bases). The CDR3 covers 15 residues. Trimming cost V 0 bases and J 4 bases, with 11 bases left between them. Per germline, CDR1 WNHNN and CDR2 SYGVQD (reference sequence). CDR3 sequence reads: CASSESDGRADTQYF. CDR3 sequence (DNA): TGCGCCAGCAGTGAGTCGGACGGGAGAGCAGATACGCAGTATTTT.

The rearrangement links TRBV7-9 to TRBJ1-1, with 7 bases identical to TRBD1. The CDR3 consists of 13 residues. CDR1 and CDR2 (germline): SEHNR, FQNEAQ (reference sequence). Trimming at V came to 5 bases and at J to 2 bases, leaving 2 bases not matched to a gene. The CDR3 DNA sequence: TGTGCCAGCAGCAGACAGGGAAACACTGAAGCTTTCTTT. Its translation is CASSRQGNTEAFF.

V gene TRBV7-6 combines with J gene TRBJ2-7, with TRBD2 matching over 8 bases. The CDR3 length is 15 residues. The trim removed 5 bases at V and 5 bases at J, leaving 11 bases unmatched. Germline lookup yields CDR1 SGHVS and CDR2 FNYEAQ. This chain's CDR3 is CASSLSSGSVNEQYF. CDR3 nucleotides: TGTGCCAGCAGCCTAAGCAGCGGGAGTGTCAACGAGCAGTACTTC. The variable domain in full, with the rest retrieved from reference TRBV7-6 and TRBJ2-7, is GAGVSQSPRYKVTKRGQDVALRCDPISGHVSLYWYRQALGQGPEFLTYFNYEAQQDKSGLPNDRFSAERPEGSISTLTIQRTEQRDSAMYRCASSLSSGSVNEQYFGPGTRLTVT.

J is TRBJ2-5 and V is TRBV9; TRBD1 aligns across 8 bases. The V segment lost 3 bases and the J segment 5 bases; nucleotides outside the gene matches: 6. Looked up from germline, CDR1 is SGDLS and CDR2 is YYNGEE. The CDR3 has 14 residues. CDR3 in amino acids: CASSARTGFETQYF. The CDR3 coding sequence is TGTGCCAGCAGCGCCCGGACAGGGTTTGAGACCCAGTACTTC.

The chain joins TRBV29-1 to TRBJ2-5; D is perhaps TRBD1 or TRBD2 (6 bases each). Germline CDR1 reads SQVTM; CDR2 reads ANQGSEA. The CDR3 has 15 amino acids. With 3 bases removed from V and 1 base from J, the gap between germline ends came to 15 bases. The DNA for the CDR3 is TGCAGCGTTGAGATGGAGGGGGAAACCCAAGAGACCCAGTACTTC. It yields the protein CSVEMEGETQETQYF.

This clone has a handful of counts. The chain couples TRBV19 to TRBJ1-5; D uncertain. Germline V gene sequence: CDR1 LNHDA, CDR2 SQIVND (reference sequence). Deletions cut 4 bases from V and 3 bases from J, with 10 bases between. CDR3 length: 14 amino acids. CDR3 sequence: CASSSIVSNQPQHF. The CDR3 DNA is TGTGCCAGTAGTAGTATTGTCTCCAATCAGCCCCAGCATTTT.

The chain links TRBV6-5 to TRBJ1-6, with no clear D. The V gene's germline CDR1 is MNHEY and CDR2 SVGAGI. CDR3 length: 14 amino acids. Trimming left V 0 bases short and J 14 bases short, with 14 bases between. The DNA for the CDR3 is TGTGCCAGCAGTTACTCGATAGGCGGTTCGGCCCTCCACTTT. This codes for CASSYSIGGSALHF.

This chain connects TRBV7-2 to TRBJ2-7; no firm D call. The germline V gene has CDR1 SGHTA and CDR2 FQGNSA. CDR3 size: 13 residues. The V end lost 5 bases, the J end lost 7 bases, and 15 bases lay between the germline ends. The CDR3 nucleotides are TGTGCCAGCAGCCAGCTGACGTTTTGGGAGCAGTACTTC. Translating gives CASSQLTFWEQYF.

The genes are TRBV19 and TRBJ1-2; TRBD1 matches 10 bases. The CDR3 extends over 16 amino acids. The trim removed 7 bases at V and 0 bases at J, leaving 8 bases unmatched. Germline assignment: CDR1 LNHDA and CDR2 SQIVND (reference sequence). CDR3 protein: CASMPGGTGANYGYTF. The CDR3 DNA sequence: TGTGCCAGTATGCCCGGCGGGACAGGGGCTAACTATGGCTACACCTTC.

The chain combines TRBV29-1 with TRBJ2-1; D uncertain. Deletions cut 4 bases from V and 2 bases from J, with 9 bases between. The CDR3 is 13 residues long. Germline CDR1 SQVTM, CDR2 ANQGSEA. CDR3 bases: TGCAGCGTTGTGCGTAGGACCTACAATGAGCAGTTCTTC. Translation: CSVVRRTYNEQFF.

The chain recombines TRBV6-5 with TRBJ1-2, with a weak D call TRBD1 (5 bases). Germline assignment: CDR1 MNHEY and CDR2 SVGAGI. The length of the CDR3 is 14 residues. V was pared by 2 bases and J by 8 bases, with 15 bases between. The CDR3 loop is CASSYGGEAGGYTF. The CDR3 nucleotides read TGTGCCAGCAGTTACGGGGGGGAAGCCGGGGGCTACACCTTC.

The chain recombines TRBV29-1 with TRBJ1-5; D remains ambiguous. Trimming pared 5 bases from V and 4 bases from J, leaving 9 bases between. Germline CDR1 and CDR2: SQVTM and ANQGSEA. CDR3 length: 12 residues. The CDR3 region has the DNA TGCAGCGTTCCGGCGGGAAATCAGCCCCAGCATTTT. Encoded protein: CSVPAGNQPQHF.